One sample yielded the 23 T cell receptor beta chains listed below, sequenced in a study of blood T cell repertoires in COVID-19. The method was immunoSEQ multiplex PCR; TCRdb's version includes in-frame clones alone and lacks a portion of them. The repertoire holds 80,000 to 100,000 clones, with 90% to 95% as singletons. The sequenced material came from peripheral blood. The receptors come from a human donor with active COVID-19. The donor label of this sample is uncertain.

The rearrangement joins TRBV6-4 to TRBJ2-2, with 7 bases matching TRBD2. Germline V gene lookup returns CDR1 MRHNA and CDR2 SNTAGT. V lost 4 bases to trimming and J lost 6 bases; unmatched junction nucleotides: 2. The CDR3 has 13 residues. CDR3 DNA sequence: TGTGCCAGCAGTGCCGGACTAGCCGGGGAGCTGTTTTTT. Translating gives CASSAGLAGELFF.

CDR3: CASGLVRLGTGGASGELFF. Written as DNA, the CDR3 is TGTGCTAGTGGTTTGGTACGCCTCGGGACAGGGGGCGCCTCCGGGGAGCTGTTTTTT. The genes are TRBV12-5 and TRBJ2-2, with 12 nucleotides matching TRBD1. The J segment lost 6 bases and the V segment lost 0 bases, leaving 11 bases of the junction unmatched. CDR3 length equals 19 residues. Germline V gives CDR1 LGHNT, CDR2 FRNRAP.

This clone was counted once. The gene calls are TRBV3-1 (or the pseudogene TRBV3-2) and TRBJ2-2; 11 bases are shared with TRBD2. Trimming removed 10 bases from V and 6 bases from J; junction bases left unmatched: 4. The germline V gene has CDR1 LGHDT and CDR2 YNNKEL (reference sequence). The CDR3 is 13 residues long. The CDR3, as DNA: TGTGCCACCCGGACTAGCGGGTCCGGGGAGCTGTTTTTT. Translating it yields CATRTSGSGELFF.

The gene calls are TRBV28 and TRBJ2-7; a possible D gene is TRBD1 (6 bases). The germline V gene encodes CDR1 MDHEN and CDR2 SYDVKM. Trimming shortened V by 5 bases and J by 1 base, and 12 bases separated the two germline ends. The CDR3 is 14 residues long. The CDR3 nucleotides read TGTGCCAGCAGTAAACAGGGACGGTCCTACGAGCAGTACTTC. Protein product: CASSKQGRSYEQYF.

This clone appeared a single time. The genes are TRBV5-1 and TRBJ2-7; 12 bases match TRBD1. With 4 bases clipped from V and 7 bases from J, the junction kept 6 bases outside the gene matches. This CDR3 contains 14 residues. Germline V gives CDR1 SGHRS, CDR2 YFSETQ. This CDR3 is CASSPGQGALEQYF. Written as DNA, the CDR3 is TGCGCCAGCAGCCCGGGACAGGGGGCGCTTGAGCAGTACTTC.

The CDR3 region is CASSLVSSYEQYF. In nucleotides, the CDR3 is TGTGCCAGCAGCTTGGTCTCGTCCTACGAGCAGTACTTC. The gene calls are TRBV5-4 and TRBJ2-7; D is ambiguous. Germline V CDR1 and CDR2: SGHNT, YYREEE (reference sequence). Trimming shortened V by 0 bases and J by 1 base, and 5 bases separated the two germline ends. This CDR3 is 13 amino acids long.

This clone was picked up one time. Here the CDR3 reads CASSISPGANTDTQYF. The DNA of the CDR3 is TGTGCCAGTAGTATTAGTCCAGGGGCAAACACAGATACGCAGTATTTT. J is TRBJ2-3 and V is TRBV19; tentatively, D is TRBD1 (6 bases). The CDR3 is made up of 16 amino acids. Germline V gene data show CDR1 as LNHDA and CDR2 as SQIVND (reference sequence). The ends were cut back, 3 bases at V and 2 bases at J, with 15 bases in the middle.

The V gene is TRBV29-1, the J gene TRBJ2-1; possibly TRBD2 for D (6 bases). CDR1 is SQVTM and CDR2 is ANQGSEA in the germline V gene. V was pared by 3 bases and J by 5 bases, with 11 bases between. This CDR3 spans 13 amino acids. The CDR3 spells CSVEGSGDNEQFF. CDR3 bases: TGCAGCGTTGAGGGTAGCGGAGACAATGAGCAGTTCTTC.

V is TRBV19 and J is TRBJ1-3, with D possibly matching TRBD1 (5 bases). CDR3 length equals 14 residues. Germline values: CDR1 LNHDA, CDR2 SQIVND (reference sequence). Deletions cut 6 bases from V and 3 bases from J, with 12 bases between. This chain's CDR3 is CASSDKGYGNTIYF. The CDR3 DNA is TGTGCCAGTAGCGACAAGGGGTATGGAAACACCATATATTTT.

V and J are TRBV6-2 or TRBV6-3 and TRBJ2-1; TRBD2 matches at 10 bases. From germline, CDR1 is MNHEY and CDR2 SVGEGT. CDR3 length: 15 amino acids. V shed 6 bases, J shed 12 bases, and the junction held 14 bases outside the gene matches. CDR3 loop: CASSPPGLAYQGQFF. In nucleotides, the CDR3 is TGTGCCAGCAGCCCCCCGGGACTAGCGTATCAAGGGCAGTTCTTC.

This rearrangement joins TRBV18 to TRBJ2-3, with 8 bases that match TRBD2. J gave up 4 bases and V 1 base, and 7 bases lay outside the gene matches. The germline V gene encodes CDR1 KGHSH and CDR2 LQKENI. The CDR3 has 16 amino acids. CDR3 sequence (DNA): TGTGCCAGCTCACCACAGAAGCGGGAGCCCCCAGATACGCAGTATTTT. This encodes CASSPQKREPPDTQYF.

A few counts support this clone. This rearrangement joins TRBV5-4 to TRBJ1-5; D remains ambiguous. The CDR3 is made up of 14 amino acids. V dropped 0 bases and J dropped 6 bases, with 10 bases sitting between them. The germline gives CDR1 SGHNT, CDR2 YYREEE (reference sequence). CDR3 coding DNA: TGTGCCAGCAGCTTGGACGGAGAGAGTCAGCCCCAGCATTTT. The encoded protein is CASSLDGESQPQHF.

The CDR3 reads CASSFAGVGSLSNEQFF. DNA of the CDR3: TGTGCCAGCAGCTTCGCGGGAGTAGGGAGCCTATCCAATGAGCAGTTCTTC. The rearrangement links TRBV7-2 to TRBJ2-1; the match to TRBD2 covers 7 bases. The CDR3 spans 17 residues. Trimming cost V 3 bases and J 6 bases; bases outside gene matches: 14. Germline V CDR1 and CDR2: SGHTA, FQGNSA.

The chain has TRBV9 and TRBJ2-1; D call uncertain. Germline CDR1 is SGDLS and CDR2 is YYNGEE. This CDR3 has 16 residues. Trimming took off 2 bases at V and 0 bases at J, with 12 bases between the two ends. CDR3 DNA: TGTGCCAGCAGCGTGAGTGGAGCCAGCTCCTACAATGAGCAGTTCTTC. This sequence encodes CASSVSGASSYNEQFF. Full variable domain (rest looked up from reference TRBV9 and TRBJ2-1): DSGVTQTPKHLITATGQRVTLRCSPRSGDLSVYWYQQSLDQGLQFLIQYYNGEERAKGNILERFSAQQFPDLHSELNLSSLELGDSALYFCASSVSGASSYNEQFFGPGTRLTVL.

The gene calls are TRBV10-3 and TRBJ1-1, with 7 bases aligning to TRBD1. V lost 6 bases to trimming and J lost 1 base; unmatched junction nucleotides: 5. Germline CDR1 ENHRY, CDR2 SYGVKD. There are 14 residues in the CDR3. This chain's CDR3 is CAIRRGQSNTEAFF. The CDR3 DNA reads as TGTGCCATCAGAAGGGGACAGTCGAACACTGAAGCTTTCTTT.

This clone showed up just once. The chain uses TRBV11-2 and TRBJ1-4; TRBD1 aligns across 7 bases. With V trimmed by 6 bases and J by 3 bases, 10 bases remained unmatched. Germline CDR1 reads SGHAT; CDR2 reads FQNNGV. The CDR3 is 16 amino acids. The chain's CDR3 is CASRRTGVRSNEKLFF. CDR3 DNA: TGTGCCAGCAGGCGCACAGGGGTAAGGTCTAATGAAAAACTGTTTTTT.

CDR3 loop: CASSGQANTEAFF. The CDR3 DNA sequence: TGTGCCAGCAGTGGCCAGGCGAACACTGAAGCTTTCTTT. The rearrangement joins TRBV25-1 to TRBJ1-1; D unresolved. V was trimmed by 4 bases and J by 1 base, leaving 7 bases between them. Germline lookup yields CDR1 MGHDK and CDR2 SYGVNS. The CDR3 extends over 13 amino acids.

The rearrangement joins TRBV9 to TRBJ2-3; 14 nucleotides agree with TRBD2. Germline V CDR1 and CDR2: SGDLS, YYNGEE. This CDR3 region has 14 residues. V shed 3 bases and J 6 bases; nucleotides not matched to a gene: 0. The CDR3 region has the DNA TGTGCCAGCAGCGGGACTAGCGGGAGGGATACGCAGTATTTT. Amino acids: CASSGTSGRDTQYF.

The chain combines TRBV19 with TRBJ1-5, with TRBD1 identical over 7 bases. Germline CDR1 is LNHDA and CDR2 is SQIVND (reference sequence). Germline trimming cut 6 bases from V and 6 bases from J; bases unmatched to any gene: 5. The CDR3 has 13 residues. The CDR3 DNA is TGTGCCAGTAGGGTGGCAGGGGGTCAGCCCCAGCATTTT. Translation: CASRVAGGQPQHF.

The chain carries TRBV12-3 or TRBV12-4 and TRBJ1-2; perhaps TRBD1 as D (5 bases). This CDR3 region has 13 residues. V dropped 1 base and J dropped 4 bases, with 7 bases sitting between them. CDR3 sequence: CASSLGQFYGYTF. CDR3 nucleotide sequence: TGTGCCAGCAGTTTAGGACAGTTCTATGGCTACACCTTC.

The V gene is TRBV6-5, the J gene TRBJ1-2; 9 bases are a match to TRBD1. The germline gives CDR1 MNHEY, CDR2 SVGAGI. V was clipped by 2 bases and J by 3 bases; unmatched bases: 4. CDR3 length: 15 amino acids. In DNA, the CDR3 is TGTGCCAGCAGTTACAAGGGACAGGGTTACTATGGCTACACCTTC. Translated, it gives CASSYKGQGYYGYTF.

This clone appeared a single time. The V gene is TRBV6-5, the J gene TRBJ1-2; TRBD1 aligns across 7 bases. J gave up 4 bases and V 5 bases, and 7 bases lay outside the gene matches. Germline loops: CDR1 MNHEY, CDR2 SVGAGI. The CDR3 covers 14 residues. CDR3 nucleotides: TGTGCCAGCAGTCGAGGACAGGAAGGCTATGGCTACACCTTC. It translates to CASSRGQEGYGYTF.

The chain is built from TRBV11-2 and TRBJ1-1; 7 bases are a match to TRBD1. After removal of 5 bases from V and 3 bases from J, the junction contained 9 bases not matched to a gene. The CDR3 loop spans 15 amino acids. Germline-derived CDR1 and CDR2 are SGHAT and FQNNGV. The CDR3 DNA is TGTGCCAGCAGCCCCCGGTGGGACAGTTACACTGAAGCTTTCTTT. It encodes CASSPRWDSYTEAFF. The whole variable domain, remainder taken from reference TRBV11-2 and TRBJ1-1, is EAGVAQSPRYKIIEKRQSVAFWCNPISGHATLYWYQQILGQGPKLLIQFQNNGVVDDSQLPKDRFSAERLKGVDSTLKIQPAKLEDSAVYLCASSPRWDSYTEAFFGQGTRLTVV.